The 18 T cell receptor beta chains below all came from one sample that was sequenced in a study of Tregs in tolerant kidney transplant recipients. Libraries were prepared by immunoSEQ multiplex PCR; TCRdb keeps only in-frame clonotypes and omits some of them. The sample holds tens of thousands of clones. This specimen consisted of CD4+ T cells from blood, obtained before the transplant. The receptors originated from a human donor who received a combined kidney and bone marrow transplant.

For this clone: Read coverage stops 3 residues before the CDR3 terminus; the germline J gene supplies the remainder. V and J are TRBV7-6 and TRBJ1-1; 7 bases match TRBD1. Germline V gene lookup returns CDR1 SGHVS and CDR2 FNYEAQ. J was trimmed by 5 bases and V by 4 bases; bases with no gene match: 10. This CDR3 is 15 amino acids long. Here the CDR3 reads CASSSQTGMGTEAFF. The CDR3 bases that were read are TGTGCCAGCAGCTCCCAGACAGGGATGGGGACTGAA.

As for this clone: The CDR3 end is not reached by the read, which stops 3 residues before it; the germline J gene fills it in. The rearrangement uses TRBV5-1 and TRBJ2-3, with D hard to call. V was clipped by 4 bases and J by 3 bases, with 9 bases between them. Germline CDR1 reads SGHRS; CDR2 reads YFSETQ. CDR3 length equals 13 residues. The CDR3 sequence is CASSPSGTDTQYF. The CDR3 bases that were read are TGCGCCAGCAGCCCCTCCGGGACAGATACG. The complete variable domain, with remaining parts taken from reference TRBV5-1 and TRBJ2-3, reads KAGVTQTPRYLIKTRGQQVTLSCSPISGHRSVSWYQQTPGQGLQFLFEYFSETQRNKGNFPGRFSGRQFSNSRSEMNVSTLELGDSALYLCASSPSGTDTQYFGPGTRLTVL.

As for this clone: The CDR3 is cut off 3 residues early in the read; its end comes from the germline J gene. V usage is TRBV7-2 and J usage is TRBJ2-5; 7 bases are a match to TRBD2. The CDR3 consists of 16 residues. Germline CDR1 SGHTA, CDR2 FQGNSA. The V and J ends lost 0 bases and 6 bases, in that order; junction bases with no gene match: 10. The sequenced part of the CDR3 DNA is TGTGCCAGCAGCTTAGCAGCGGGATCGGGTGGAAAGACC. The encoded protein is CASSLAAGSGGKT. The CDR3, in full, reads CASSLAAGSGGKTQYF.

Turning to this clone: The read ends 3 residues early relative to the CDR3; the germline J gene fills the gap. The chain combines TRBV30 with TRBJ1-4; maybe TRBD1 (6 bases). V was trimmed by 0 bases and J by 8 bases, leaving 16 bases between them. CDR1 is GTSNPN and CDR2 is SVGIG in the germline V gene (reference sequence). CDR3 length equals 15 residues. CDR3 in amino acids: CAWSVQNRVNEKLFF. CDR3 bases read: TGTGCCTGGAGTGTACAAAACAGGGTGAACGAAAAA.

About this clone itself: Sequencing ends 3 residues short of the CDR3 end; the germline J gene provides the rest. This chain joins TRBV6-1 and TRBJ1-4, with TRBD1 matching 7 bases. This CDR3 has 17 residues. Trimming removed 1 base from V and 4 bases from J; junction bases left unmatched: 9. CDR1 and CDR2 from the germline V gene are MNHNS and SASEGT. CDR3 sequence reads: CASSEVGWGTVNEKLFF. The sequenced CDR3 bases are TGTGCCAGCAGTGAAGTAGGGTGGGGGACAGTTAATGAAAAA.

Details on this clone: From the germline J gene comes the end of the CDR3, since the read stops 3 residues before it. The rearrangement uses TRBV30 and TRBJ2-3; 7 nucleotides agree with TRBD2. V was pared by 5 bases and J by 3 bases, with 11 bases of the junction left unmatched. This CDR3 has 15 residues. The V gene's germline CDR1 is GTSNPN and CDR2 SVGIG (reference sequence). The sequenced CDR3 bases are TGTGCCTGGGGAGGGGCGGGGCGGGGGACAGATACG. It encodes CAWGGAGRGTDT. The full CDR3 is CAWGGAGRGTDTQYF.

For this clone: The CDR3 extends 3 residues past the end of the read, so its final part is completed from the germline J gene. The chain couples TRBV7-9 to TRBJ1-2; D not certain. This CDR3 is 15 amino acids long. V lost 3 bases, J lost 0 bases, and 11 bases lay in between. Germline CDR1 is SEHNR and CDR2 is FQNEAQ (reference sequence). The part of the CDR3 DNA that was read is TGTGCCAGCAGCTTGGGAGCGGTATCTAACTATGGC. It encodes CASSLGAVSNYG. The whole CDR3 sequence is CASSLGAVSNYGYTF.

On this clone itself: The CDR3 goes on 3 residues after the read ends, and that part is filled in from the germline J gene. The rearrangement uses TRBV7-2 and TRBJ2-4, with TRBD1 identical over 7 bases. CDR3 length: 13 amino acids. From germline, CDR1 is SGHTA and CDR2 FQGNSA. The V segment lost 5 bases and the J segment 8 bases; nucleotides outside the gene matches: 6. CDR3 DNA, as far as it was read: TGTGCCAGCAGCCGTGACAGGGTGGACATT. This gives the protein CASSRDRVDI. The full-length CDR3 reads as CASSRDRVDIQYF.

Notes on this clone: The missing CDR3 end, 3 residues past where the read stops, is filled in from the germline J gene. V is TRBV19 and J is TRBJ1-5; 8 nucleotides agree with TRBD1. This CDR3 comprises 15 residues. Trimming cost V 6 bases and J 4 bases; bases outside gene matches: 8. The V gene's germline CDR1 is LNHDA and CDR2 SQIVND (reference sequence). Partial CDR3 DNA: TGTGCCAGTAGGGCAACAGGGGGATCAAATCAGCCC. Translated, it gives CASRATGGSNQP. The entire CDR3 protein is CASRATGGSNQPQHF.

As concerns this clone: The read falls 3 residues short of the CDR3 end, and the missing part is taken from the germline J gene. This chain links TRBV7-9 with TRBJ1-5; D gene ambiguous. Trimming took off 3 bases at V and 0 bases at J, with 9 bases between the two ends. The CDR3 runs to 15 residues. CDR1 and CDR2 (germline): SEHNR, FQNEAQ (reference sequence). CDR3 DNA, as far as it was read: TGTGCCAGCAGCTTGGCAGAAAATAGCAATCAGCCC. It translates to CASSLAENSNQP. Given in full, the CDR3 is CASSLAENSNQPQHF.

Details on this clone: The read falls 3 residues short of the CDR3 end, and the missing part is taken from the germline J gene. The chain recombines TRBV19 with TRBJ2-5; a possible D gene is TRBD1 (5 bases). The CDR3 extends over 13 amino acids. Germline V gene sequence: CDR1 LNHDA, CDR2 SQIVND (reference sequence). V lost 6 bases and J 5 bases, leaving 13 bases between the germline ends. This CDR3 is CASRRGAWETQYF. The covered CDR3 bases are TGTGCCAGTAGAAGGGGTGCATGGGAGACC. Filled out from reference TRBV19 and TRBJ2-5, the complete variable domain reads DGGITQSPKYLFRKEGQNVTLSCEQNLNHDAMYWYRQDPGQGLRLIYYSQIVNDFQKGDIAEGYSVSREKKESFPLTVTSAQKNPTAFYLCASRRGAWETQYFGPGTRLLVL.

As regards this clone: The read ends 3 residues early relative to the CDR3; the germline J gene fills the gap. The chain employs TRBV19 and TRBJ2-7; D uncertain. Germline V gives CDR1 LNHDA, CDR2 SQIVND (reference sequence). The CDR3 runs to 15 residues. Trimming stripped 1 base from V and 0 bases from J, with 10 bases between. The CDR3 DNA, read in part, is TGTGCCAGTAGTATAGGAGCCTCGTACTCCTACGAG. This encodes CASSIGASYSYE. The whole CDR3 is CASSIGASYSYEQYF.

Concerning this clone itself: The read ends 3 residues shy of where the CDR3 ends; the end is completed using the germline J gene. The J gene is TRBJ2-1, the V gene TRBV2, with TRBD2 matching over 15 bases. J gave up 9 bases and V 6 bases, and 9 bases lay outside the gene matches. The CDR3 covers 16 residues. CDR1 and CDR2 (germline): SNHLY, FYNNEI. The part of the CDR3 DNA that was read is TGTGCCAGCAGGCGGACTAGCGGGAGGGCCAGGGGTGAG. As protein: CASRRTSGRARGE. The CDR3, in full, reads CASRRTSGRARGEQFF.

Worth noting for this clone: The read terminates 3 residues before the CDR3 end, so the remaining end is supplied by the germline J gene. This chain uses TRBV5-1 with TRBJ1-1, with D possibly being TRBD1 (5 bases). The CDR3 runs 14 residues. Germline V gives CDR1 SGHRS, CDR2 YFSETQ. CDR3 loop: CASSQSARAGGAFF. The DNA read from the CDR3 is TGCGCCAGCAGCCAGAGTGCCAGGGCCGGGGGA.

Comments on this clone: The sequence runs out 3 residues before the end of the CDR3; the remainder is reconstructed from the germline J gene. The rearrangement uses TRBV19 and TRBJ2-1; tentative D call: TRBD2 (6 bases). The CDR3 length is 16 residues. Trimming removed 7 bases at V and 5 bases at J, with 21 bases between. CDR1 and CDR2 (germline): LNHDA, SQIVND (reference sequence). The covered CDR3 bases are TGTGCCAGTAATCCCATAGCGGCCCTCGGGAACAATGAG. Translated: CASNPIAALGNNE. The full CDR3 is CASNPIAALGNNEQFF. Complete variable domain (other parts from reference TRBV19 and TRBJ2-1): DGGITQSPKYLFRKEGQNVTLSCEQNLNHDAMYWYRQDPGQGLRLIYYSQIVNDFQKGDIAEGYSVSREKKESFPLTVTSAQKNPTAFYLCASNPIAALGNNEQFFGPGTRLTVL.

Details on this clone: The DNA ends 3 residues before the CDR3 does, and the rest of the CDR3 is filled in from the germline J gene. The chain recombines TRBV18 with TRBJ1-3; tentative D call: TRBD1 (5 bases). V lost 1 base to trimming and J lost 8 bases, with 9 bases between them. The CDR3 runs 13 residues. Germline values: CDR1 KGHSH, CDR2 LQKENI. Here the CDR3 reads CASSPRQGDTIYF. The CDR3 bases that were read are TGTGCCAGCTCACCACGGCAAGGGGACACC.

A remark on this clone: The read stops 3 residues short of the end of the CDR3; the missing end is completed from the germline J gene. V usage is TRBV4-1 and J usage is TRBJ1-3, with 8 bases that match TRBD1. J was trimmed by 9 bases and V by 0 bases; bases with no gene match: 13. The CDR3 totals 17 residues. CDR1 and CDR2 (germline): MGHRA, YSYEKL. CDR3 sequence: CASSQDVILRTGTTIYF. The sequenced part of the CDR3 DNA is TGCGCCAGCAGCCAAGACGTAATTCTAAGGACAGGGACCACC.

A word on this clone: The read is 3 residues too short to cover the CDR3 end, so that end is filled in from the germline J gene. V usage is TRBV2 and J usage is TRBJ2-7; no clear D gene. Looked up from germline, CDR1 is SNHLY and CDR2 is FYNNEI. Trimming cost V 6 bases and J 1 base, with 13 bases left between them. The CDR3 is 14 amino acids. The chain's CDR3 is CASSATPISYEQYF. The CDR3 bases that were read are TGTGCCAGCAGCGCTACTCCAATTTCCTACGAG.